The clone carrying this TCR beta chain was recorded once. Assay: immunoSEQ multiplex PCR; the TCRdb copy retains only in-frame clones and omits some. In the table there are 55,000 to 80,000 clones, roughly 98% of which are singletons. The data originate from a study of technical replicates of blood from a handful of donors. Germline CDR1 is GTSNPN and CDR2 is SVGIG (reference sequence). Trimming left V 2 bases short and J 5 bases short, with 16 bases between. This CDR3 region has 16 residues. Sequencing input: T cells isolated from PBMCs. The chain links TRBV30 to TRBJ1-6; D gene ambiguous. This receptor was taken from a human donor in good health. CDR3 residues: CAWSIGTTEHNSPLHF. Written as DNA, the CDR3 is TGTGCCTGGAGTATCGGCACAACGGAGCATAATTCACCCCTCCACTTT. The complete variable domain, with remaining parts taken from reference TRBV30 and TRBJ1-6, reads SQTIHQWPATLVQPVGSPLSLECTVEGTSNPNLYWYRQAAGRGLQLLFYSVGIGQISSEVPQNLSASRPQDRQFILSSKKLLLSDSGFYLCAWSIGTTEHNSPLHFGNGTRLTVT.